Below are 8 T cell receptor beta chains sequenced from a single sample in a study of metastatic and nonmetastatic thyroid tumors. Thyroid surgery took place with no prior treatment in any patient. Using MiXCR, TCRdb re-called clones from the PCR reads. The sample carries about 6,900 clones, roughly two fifths recorded once. What was sequenced was tumor tissue. These receptors were collected from a female donor with papillary thyroid cancer or a benign thyroid nodule (not recorded which). Some clones in this sample may be carry-over from other donors' samples.

The V gene is TRBV24-1, the J gene TRBJ2-2; unclear D gene. In germline, CDR1 is KGHDR, CDR2 SFDVKD. Trimming stripped 5 bases from V and 8 bases from J, with 8 bases between. The CDR3 spans 12 residues. This CDR3 reads CATSAPQGELFF. The CDR3 DNA sequence: TGTGCCACCAGTGCACCGCAAGGGGAGCTGTTTTTT.

This clone was counted a few times. One junction end disagrees with the germline gene, perhaps due to a read error. This sample also contains other DNA sequences that code for the same CDR3. The chain carries TRBV15 and TRBJ2-3; D may be TRBD1 (5 bases). CDR3 length: 15 amino acids. CDR1 is LNHNV and CDR2 is YYDKDF in the germline V gene (reference sequence). Here the CDR3 DNA reads TGTGCCACAAGCAGAGAGTGGGGCGGCACAGACACGCAGTATTTT. It specifies CATSREWGGTDTQYF.

This clone is deemed medium-sized (0.01 to 0.1%). The chain employs TRBV11-2 and TRBJ2-5; TRBD1 matches at 7 bases. J gave up 5 bases and V 5 bases, and 2 bases lay outside the gene matches. The CDR3 has 12 amino acids. Germline V gene lookup returns CDR1 SGHAT and CDR2 FQNNGV. The CDR3 sequence is CASSQGVETQYF. CDR3 in DNA: TGTGCCAGCAGCCAGGGGGTGGAGACCCAGTACTTC.

The chain couples TRBV27 to TRBJ2-3; D not resolved. The CDR3 totals 14 residues. The germline gives CDR1 MNHEY, CDR2 SMNVEV (reference sequence). Trimming pared 9 bases from V and 2 bases from J, leaving 15 bases between. CDR3 sequence reads: CASSVGPTTDTQYF. The CDR3, as DNA: TGTGCCAGTTCCGTCGGCCCCACCACAGATACGCAGTATTTT.

The chain joins TRBV7-2 to TRBJ2-2, with D unclear. The germline gives CDR1 SGHTA, CDR2 FQGNSA. The CDR3 has 14 amino acids. V was shortened by 3 bases and J by 0 bases, with 5 bases between the two germline ends. CDR3 in DNA: TGTGCCAGCAGCTTTGTTACGAACACCGGGGAGCTGTTTTTT. Translation: CASSFVTNTGELFF.

Only a few counts were recorded for this clone. The chain uses TRBV10-3 and TRBJ1-2; TRBD1 matches at 7 bases. The CDR3 is made up of 15 amino acids. V gave up 3 bases and J gave up 4 bases; unmatched junction bases: 8. Germline lookup yields CDR1 ENHRY and CDR2 SYGVKD. In nucleotides, the CDR3 is TGTGCCATCAGTGAAAGGACAGGTGCCTCCTATGGCTACACCTTC. Its translation: CAISERTGASYGYTF.

This clone appeared a few times. The V and J genes are TRBV2 and TRBJ1-6; D is unresolved. V lost 8 bases and J 13 bases, leaving 12 bases between the germline ends. CDR3 length equals 11 residues. Germline values: CDR1 SNHLY, CDR2 FYNNEI. The CDR3 sequence: CASSRVAPLHF. The CDR3 bases are TGTGCCAGCTCACGGGTCGCGCCCCTCCACTTT.

This sequence joins TRBV28 and TRBJ2-3, with 14 nucleotides matching TRBD2. The CDR3 contains 16 residues. V was clipped by 4 bases and J by 5 bases; unmatched bases: 5. Per the germline V gene, CDR1 is MDHEN and CDR2 is SYDVKM. The CDR3 here is CASSSGLAGDEDTQYF. The CDR3 nucleotides read TGTGCCAGCAGTTCGGGACTAGCGGGAGACGAAGATACGCAGTATTTT.